This T cell receptor (beta chain) was captured in a study of OX40 agonist ivuxolimab in advanced cancers. Assay: immunoSEQ multiplex PCR; the TCRdb copy retains only in-frame clones and omits some. The sample contains 60,000 to 100,000 clones, approximately 95% of which appear only once. Findings of the study overall: Clonal expansion from baseline to week 6 occurred in both CD4+ and CD8+ T cells. Among the lowest peripheral clonal expansion occurred in 0.1-3.0 mg/kg partial responders.

Points on this clone: The antigen remains unidentified.

V was pared by 3 bases and J by 0 bases, with 9 bases between. The CDR3 spans 15 residues. Germline values: CDR1 LGHNA, CDR2 YNFKEQ. Autoimmune disease history or systemic immunosuppression disqualified patients. The sampling schedule covered blood at baseline, cycle 4 day 1, and cycle 7 day 1. J is TRBJ1-3 and V is TRBV4-2, with a possible D match to TRBD1 (5 bases). The sequence derives from an adult with an advanced solid tumor such as melanoma, head and neck, liver or kidney cancer. Material: CD4+ or CD8+ T cells sorted from blood, obtained in a trial of the OX40 agonist ivuxolimab. The CDR3 loop is CASSQTGPSGNTIYF. Written as DNA, the CDR3 is TGTGCCAGCAGCCAGACGGGACCCTCTGGAAACACCATATATTTT.